This T cell receptor beta chain was captured by sequencing in a study of spatial heterogeneity in lung cancer. Study-level points and caveats: Among tumor T cells, estimated coverage was roughly 7% for alpha chains and 13% for beta chains. In tumors, expanded intratumoral alpha and beta TCR counts tracked mutation counts.

Germline CDR1 reads MNHEY; CDR2 reads SVGEGT. The CDR3 spans 15 residues. The germline V and J ends were trimmed by 0 bases and 1 base, with 9 bases remaining between them. Time point: sample taken at primary tumor resection. Sequencing covered unsorted whole RNA taken from tumor, nontumor lung or frozen PBMC. TCRdb redid the calling of the 5' RACE reads with MiXCR, one entry per CDR3 protein. In the table there are fewer than 2,000 distinct CDR3 sequences, 13% of which are singletons. Concerning this clonotype itself: No antigen is known for it.

The clonotype comes from a male donor with early-stage non-small cell lung cancer. The chain links TRBV6-2 or TRBV6-3 to TRBJ1-2; D unclear. This material consisted of lung tumor tissue, taken at surgery. For the CDR3, the DNA is TGTGCCAGCAGTTACTCGAGGTATCTTAACTATGGCTACACCTTC. Translating it yields CASSYSRYLNYGYTF.